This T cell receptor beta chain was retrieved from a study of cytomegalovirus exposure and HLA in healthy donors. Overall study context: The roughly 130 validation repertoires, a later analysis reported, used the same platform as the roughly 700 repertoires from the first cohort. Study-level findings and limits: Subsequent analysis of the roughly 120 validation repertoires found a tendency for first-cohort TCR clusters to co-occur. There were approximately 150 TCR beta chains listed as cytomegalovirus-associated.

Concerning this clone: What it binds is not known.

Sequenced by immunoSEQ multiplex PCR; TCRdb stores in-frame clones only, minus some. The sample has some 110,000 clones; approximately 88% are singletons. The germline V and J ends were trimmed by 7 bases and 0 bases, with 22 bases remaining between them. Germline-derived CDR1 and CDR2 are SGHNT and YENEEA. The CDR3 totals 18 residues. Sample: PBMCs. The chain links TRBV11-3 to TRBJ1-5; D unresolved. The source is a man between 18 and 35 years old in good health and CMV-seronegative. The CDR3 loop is CASNAETGVGYSNQPQHF. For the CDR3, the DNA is TGTGCCAGCAACGCAGAAACCGGAGTAGGATATAGCAATCAGCCCCAGCATTTT.